The 9 T cell receptor beta chains below all came from one sample that was sequenced in a study of T cell repertoires in cytomegalovirus infection. Their antigen targets remain unknown. TCRdb analysed the reads with MiXCR anew, one entry per CDR3 protein. The profile shows about a million distinct CDR3 sequences, roughly 30% of them singletons. Sequenced material: cultured CD8+ T cells from PBMCs, taken from culture after CMV antigen stimulation. Source of these receptors: a human donor in good health (CMV status not recorded). Some clones in this sample may be carry-over from other donors' samples.

The chain joins TRBV14 to TRBJ2-3; no definite D call. The V end lost 1 base, the J end lost 0 bases, and 5 bases lay between the germline ends. The CDR3 has 14 residues. CDR1 is SGHDN and CDR2 is FVKESK in the germline V gene. CDR3 sequence (DNA): TGTGCCAGCAGCCAAGGACAAAGCACAGATACGCAGTATTTT. Translating gives CASSQGQSTDTQYF.

The chain combines TRBV13 with TRBJ2-2; 9 positions agree with TRBD2. The CDR3 spans 19 residues. CDR1 is PRHDT and CDR2 is FYEKMQ in the germline V gene (reference sequence). With V trimmed by 2 bases and J by 1 base, 11 bases remained unmatched. CDR3 amino acids: CASSLFPVASGENTGELFF. The CDR3 DNA reads as TGTGCCAGCAGCTTATTCCCAGTTGCTAGCGGGGAGAACACCGGGGAGCTGTTTTTT.

This clonotype was seen only a few times. The chain recombines TRBV15 with TRBJ1-2, with 7 bases identical to TRBD1. The CDR3 spans 14 residues. Looked up from germline, CDR1 is LNHNV and CDR2 is YYDKDF (reference sequence). After removal of 3 bases from V and 8 bases from J, the junction contained 9 bases not matched to a gene. CDR3 region: CATSRATGVRGYTF. The CDR3 region has the DNA TGTGCCACCAGCAGGGCTACAGGGGTCCGGGGCTACACCTTC.

This CDR3 is CASRTDRTGVHEQFF. In DNA form, the CDR3 reads TGTGCCAGCAGGACGGACCGGACAGGGGTACATGAGCAGTTCTTC. This chain connects TRBV6-1 to TRBJ2-1, with 9 bases matching TRBD1. V lost 6 bases to trimming and J lost 8 bases; unmatched junction nucleotides: 11. The CDR3 spans 15 residues. The germline V gene encodes CDR1 MNHNS and CDR2 SASEGT.

The genes are TRBV12-3 or TRBV12-4 and TRBJ1-1, with 7 bases lining up with TRBD1. The ends lost 8 bases at V and 0 bases at J; junction bases unmatched: 6. The CDR3 covers 14 residues. The CDR3 sequence is CASGPGQMNTEAFF. The DNA of the CDR3 is TGTGCCAGCGGGCCGGGACAGATGAACACTGAAGCTTTCTTT.

This clonotype showed up just a few times. J is TRBJ2-1 and V is TRBV27; unclear D gene. The germline V gene has CDR1 MNHEY and CDR2 SMNVEV (reference sequence). This CDR3 region has 14 residues. Trimming left V 5 bases short and J 4 bases short, with 12 bases between. The CDR3 here is CASSPLPLYNEQFF. In nucleotides, the CDR3 is TGTGCCAGCAGTCCCTTGCCCCTTTACAATGAGCAGTTCTTC.

This clonotype was detected only a few times. The chain couples TRBV12-3 or TRBV12-4 to TRBJ2-2, with D perhaps TRBD1 or TRBD2 (5 bases each). CDR3 length: 18 residues. Trimming stripped 7 bases from V and 0 bases from J, with 21 bases between. CDR3 region: CASTQGVEAKTNTGELFF. CDR3 in DNA: TGTGCCAGCACTCAAGGGGTGGAGGCCAAAACGAACACCGGGGAGCTGTTTTTT.

As regards this clonotype: A much larger clone differs by one base, so this may be a read error. This chain joins TRBV28 and TRBJ1-6; D is unclear. The CDR3 has 16 residues. V was shortened by 6 bases and J by 6 bases, with 18 bases between the two germline ends. Germline V CDR1 and CDR2: MDHEN, SYDVKM. The CDR3 DNA sequence: TGTGCCAGCAGCCCCAGCGGCACGGCCGGTAATTCACCCCTCCACTTT. It translates to CASSPSGTAGNSPLHF.

Comments on this clonotype: A read error may produce the germline difference seen at one junction end. The rearrangement links TRBV7-2 to TRBJ1-1; weak D call: TRBD1 (5 bases). This CDR3 has 18 amino acids. Germline CDR1 reads SGHTA; CDR2 reads FQGNSA. For the CDR3, the DNA is TGTGTCAGCACCCAACAGGTTGTTATCGGGCCGGGGGGGACTGAAGCTTTCTTT. Protein: CVSTQQVVIGPGGTEAFF. Variable domain in full (rest from reference TRBV7-2 and TRBJ1-1): GAGVSQSPSNKVTEKGKDVELRCDPISGHTALYWYRQSLGQGLEFLIYFQGNSAPDKSGLPSDRFSAERTGGSVSTLTIQRTQQEDSAVYLCVSTQQVVIGPGGTEAFFGQGTRLTVV.